This T cell receptor (beta chain) was captured by sequencing in a study of response to subunit inactivated influenza vaccine. With respect to this clonotype: Its antigen remains unknown.

The study, taken as a whole, reports: Authors proposed each seasonal influenza vaccination draws in few new T cells.

One entry per CDR3 protein results from TCRdb running MiXCR on the RT-PCR reads. The data show around 190,000 distinct CDR3 sequences, approximately 15% seen once. CDR1 SGDLS and CDR2 YYNGEE come from the germline V gene. V lost 3 bases, J lost 0 bases, and 11 bases stayed unmatched. The CDR3 is 19 amino acids. The chain has TRBV9 and TRBJ2-6, with 8 bases aligning to TRBD2. The receptor was derived from a man aged 50 to 59 who received an inactivated influenza vaccine. Sequencing was performed on CD8+ T cells sorted from PBMCs, taken 4 to 6 days after vaccination. The CDR3 here is CASSAPGRDRHSGANVLTF. The CDR3 nucleotides read TGTGCCAGCAGCGCCCCCGGGAGGGATCGGCACTCTGGGGCCAACGTCCTGACTTTC.